These 22 T cell receptor beta chains were sequenced from one sample in a study of metastatic and nonmetastatic thyroid tumors. MiXCR was used by TCRdb to re-call the PCR reads. The sample has some 40,000 clones, 20% to 30% seen once. Thyroid surgery had not been preceded by any treatment in any patient. The sample consisted of tumor tissue. All receptors derive from a female donor with papillary thyroid cancer or a benign thyroid nodule (not recorded which). Some clones in this sample may be carry-over from other donors' samples.

This clone was picked up a small number of times. CDR3 in amino acids: CASSYSGGFGYGYTF. The CDR3 DNA reads TGTGCCAGCAGTTACTCAGGGGGCTTTGGCTATGGCTACACCTTC. This chain joins TRBV6-5 and TRBJ1-2; 7 bases line up with TRBD1. Germline V CDR1 and CDR2: MNHEY, SVGAGI. The CDR3 length is 15 residues. With 0 bases clipped from V and 4 bases from J, the junction kept 5 bases outside the gene matches.

This clone showed up many times. V and J are TRBV4-3 and TRBJ2-3, with TRBD1 matching 12 bases. V was pared by 0 bases and J by 6 bases, with 4 bases of the junction left unmatched. Per germline, CDR1 LGHNA and CDR2 YSLEER. The CDR3 has 16 residues. CDR3 nucleotides: TGCGCCAGCAGCCAAGAGGGACAGGGGGCGCGGGATACGCAGTATTTT. Its protein product is CASSQEGQGARDTQYF.

The V call is TRBV20-1, the J call TRBJ1-2; D gene ambiguous. Between the trimmed V and J ends, which lost 3 bases and 8 bases, there was a span of 19 bases. The CDR3 totals 14 residues. The germline CDR1 and CDR2 sequences are DFQATT and SNEGSKA (reference sequence). The CDR3 sequence: CSAREPYGVSGYTF. CDR3 DNA: TGCAGTGCTAGGGAGCCGTATGGGGTGAGCGGCTACACCTTC.

The count of this clone is one. This sequence joins TRBV5-1 and TRBJ1-6, with D hard to call. V was shortened by 0 bases and J by 7 bases, with 5 bases between the two germline ends. The CDR3 runs 13 residues. Looked up from germline, CDR1 is SGHRS and CDR2 is YFSETQ. The CDR3 sequence: CASSLDGNSPLHF. In DNA form, the CDR3 reads TGCGCCAGCAGCTTGGACGGAAATTCACCCCTCCACTTT.

This clone was counted at least ten times. The V call is TRBV3-1, the J call TRBJ2-3; D is tentatively TRBD1 or TRBD2 (5 bases each). CDR3 length: 13 amino acids. Trimming cost V 1 base and J 8 bases, with 10 bases left between them. Germline loops: CDR1 LGHDT, CDR2 YNNKEL (reference sequence). The CDR3 loop reads CASSQGDQGTQYF. The CDR3 bases are TGTGCCAGCAGCCAAGGGGACCAGGGTACGCAGTATTTT.

This chain joins TRBV6-2 or TRBV6-3 and TRBJ2-2, with 8 positions matching TRBD1. The CDR3 extends over 15 amino acids. V was clipped by 7 bases and J by 10 bases; unmatched bases: 14. Germline lookup yields CDR1 MNHEY and CDR2 SVGEGT. CDR3 residues: CASNPTGEITLELFF. DNA for the CDR3: TGTGCCAGCAACCCGACAGGGGAGATCACCTTGGAGCTGTTTTTT.

This clone was counted a few times. The chain uses TRBV11-2 and TRBJ1-1; no firm D call. Per the germline V gene, CDR1 is SGHAT and CDR2 is FQNNGV. V was cut by 4 bases and J by 2 bases, with 14 bases left in between. CDR3 length equals 15 residues. The CDR3 DNA reads as TGTGCCAGCAGCTCGGATTTGTTACCCAACACTGAAGCTTTCTTT. Translation: CASSSDLLPNTEAFF.

CDR3 DNA sequence: TGCGCCAGCAGCTTGGCGGGACAGCCCTACGAGCAGTACTTC. This gives the protein CASSLAGQPYEQYF. The V gene is TRBV5-1, the J gene TRBJ2-7, with 7 bases matching TRBD1. Germline values: CDR1 SGHRS, CDR2 YFSETQ. This CDR3 comprises 14 residues. The V segment lost 0 bases and the J segment 2 bases; nucleotides outside the gene matches: 2.

This clone was observed at least ten times. The identical CDR3 is also encoded by other nucleotide sequences in the sample. This chain connects TRBV5-1 to TRBJ2-6; 12 bases line up with TRBD1. CDR3 length equals 19 residues. V was pared by 3 bases and J by 2 bases, with 9 bases of the junction left unmatched. CDR1 SGHRS and CDR2 YFSETQ come from the germline V gene. The CDR3 bases are TGCGCCAGCAGCTACTGGCGGGGACAGGGGGCGCCTGGGGCCAACGTCCTGACTTTC. The encoded protein is CASSYWRGQGAPGANVLTF.

This clone was observed at least ten times. This chain uses TRBV19 with TRBJ2-5; the match to TRBD2 covers 7 bases. This CDR3 has 15 residues. Per the germline V gene, CDR1 is LNHDA and CDR2 is SQIVND (reference sequence). Trimming cost V 5 bases and J 5 bases; bases outside gene matches: 11. As DNA, the CDR3 is TGTGCCAGTAGTCCGAGCGGGGCAAGTTCGGAGACCCAGTACTTC. Translated: CASSPSGASSETQYF.

This clone appeared once. This chain connects TRBV4-2 to TRBJ2-3, with D uncertain. The V gene's germline CDR1 is LGHNA and CDR2 YNFKEQ. V was cut by 1 base and J by 1 base, with 6 bases left in between. CDR3 size: 14 residues. For the CDR3, the DNA is TGTGCCAGCAGCCAAGCGTCTCGCACAGATACGCAGTATTTT. Protein sequence: CASSQASRTDTQYF.

A few counts support this clone. One end of the junction varies from germline; a read error may be responsible. The V and J genes are TRBV6-1 and TRBJ2-7; no firm D call. Per germline, CDR1 MNHNS and CDR2 SASEGT. The CDR3 totals 15 residues. CDR3 DNA sequence: TGTGCCAGCACTGAAGAGGCCGGTGAGTCCTACGAGCAGTACTTC. Its protein product is CASTEEAGESYEQYF.

The genes are TRBV6-1 and TRBJ2-2; a weak D match, TRBD1 (6 bases). The CDR3 covers 16 residues. CDR1 and CDR2 (germline): MNHNS, SASEGT. Deletions cut 0 bases from V and 5 bases from J, with 13 bases between. The CDR3 loop is CASSEAAGGETGELFF. The CDR3, as DNA: TGTGCCAGCAGTGAAGCAGCTGGGGGCGAAACCGGGGAGCTGTTTTTT.

Many counts were recorded for this clone. The chain carries TRBV6-1 and TRBJ2-1; D is possibly TRBD2 (6 bases). The CDR3 extends over 15 amino acids. From germline, CDR1 is MNHNS and CDR2 SASEGT. Trimming shortened V by 5 bases and J by 1 base, and 12 bases separated the two germline ends. CDR3 bases: TGTGCCAGCAGTTCCGTCGGAGGGTCCTACAATGAGCAGTTCTTC. Encoded protein: CASSSVGGSYNEQFF.

This clone was counted a few times. The chain joins TRBV6-6 to TRBJ1-2, with a tentative D call TRBD1 (5 bases). Deletions cut 2 bases from V and 6 bases from J, with 22 bases between. Germline assignment: CDR1 MNHNY and CDR2 SVGAGI (reference sequence). This CDR3 spans 17 amino acids. The CDR3 region has the DNA TGTGCCAGCAGTTACCGTCCTCCGGGGCGTAGGTTTGATGGCTACACCTTC. Its protein product is CASSYRPPGRRFDGYTF.

This clone was detected once. The junction shows a germline mismatch at one end, possibly a read error. V gene TRBV5-1 combines with J gene TRBJ2-7, with D perhaps TRBD1 (6 bases). The CDR3 loop spans 15 amino acids. Germline values: CDR1 SGHRS, CDR2 YFSETQ. The CDR3 DNA sequence: TGCGCCAGTAGCTTAGGGGGTGGGATCTCCTACGAGCAGTACTTC. Amino acid sequence: CASSLGGGISYEQYF.

The CDR3: CSAKGTSASTDTQYF. DNA of the CDR3: TGCAGTGCTAAAGGGACTAGCGCGAGCACAGATACGCAGTATTTT. The V gene is TRBV20-1, the J gene TRBJ2-3; 10 bases line up with TRBD2. The junction had 4 bases not matched to a gene; V was cut back by 4 bases and J by 0 bases. The CDR3 contains 15 residues. The germline V gene has CDR1 DFQATT and CDR2 SNEGSKA (reference sequence).

This clone is medium-sized in the sample. V is TRBV2 and J is TRBJ2-7; TRBD2 agrees at 11 bases. CDR3 size: 15 residues. V was clipped by 5 bases and J by 1 base; unmatched bases: 4. Germline CDR1 and CDR2: SNHLY and FYNNEI. The CDR3 DNA is TGTGCCAGCAGTAGTACTAGCGGGGGTTCCTACGAGCAGTACTTC. It specifies CASSSTSGGSYEQYF. Full variable domain (missing parts from reference TRBV2 and TRBJ2-7): EPEVTQTPSHQVTQMGQEVILRCVPISNHLYFYWYRQILGQKVEFLVSFYNNEISEKSEIFDDQFSVERPDGSNFTLKIRSTKLEDSAMYFCASSSTSGGSYEQYFGPGTRLTVT.

This clone was counted ten times or more. The chain employs TRBV6-1 and TRBJ1-2; TRBD1 matches at 10 bases. Germline loops: CDR1 MNHNS, CDR2 SASEGT. Trimming at V came to 4 bases and at J to 1 base, leaving 15 bases not matched to a gene. The CDR3 loop spans 19 amino acids. CDR3 protein: CASSVWLEDRGDNNYGYTF. CDR3 DNA: TGTGCCAGCAGTGTTTGGCTTGAGGACAGGGGGGATAATAACTATGGCTACACCTTC.

Concerning this clone: The junction and the germline gene differ at one end; a read error may be behind it. The V and J genes are TRBV5-1 and TRBJ2-7, with TRBD1 as a possible D gene (5 bases). This CDR3 spans 14 amino acids. Germline V gene sequence: CDR1 SGHRS, CDR2 YFSETQ. Written as DNA, the CDR3 is TGCGCCAGCAGCTTGGACAGGTTGAGTTACGAGCGGTACTTC. Translation gives CASSLDRLSYERYF.

The J gene is TRBJ1-4, the V gene TRBV30; the D gene is possibly TRBD1 (6 bases). The CDR3 is 15 amino acids. V lost 0 bases and J 7 bases, leaving 15 bases between the germline ends. Germline V gene data show CDR1 as GTSNPN and CDR2 as SVGIG (reference sequence). Here the CDR3 reads CAWSVLGRGGEKLFF. CDR3 in DNA: TGTGCCTGGAGTGTACTTGGCAGGGGCGGTGAAAAACTGTTTTTT.

This clone was detected a few times. The J gene is TRBJ2-5, the V gene TRBV2; 7 bases are a match to TRBD2. V lost 11 bases, J lost 5 bases, and 11 bases stayed unmatched. Germline V gives CDR1 SNHLY, CDR2 FYNNEI. The CDR3 runs to 13 residues. CDR3 protein: CAGLRSGTETQYF. As DNA, the CDR3 is TGTGCCGGCCTGCGGAGCGGGACTGAGACCCAGTACTTC.